Following are 31 T cell receptor beta chains from one sample sequenced in a study of T cells after yellow fever vaccination. From the 5' RACE reads, TCRdb called clonotypes with MiXCR, one entry per CDR3 protein. Of about 130,000 distinct CDR3 sequences listed, roughly 8.2% are singletons. Sequencing used CD8+ T cells sorted from PBMCs, obtained on the day of the yellow fever booster vaccination. The receptors stem from a young man who received the YFV17D yellow fever vaccine.

The chain recombines TRBV3-1 with TRBJ1-2; D remains ambiguous. Trimming removed 3 bases at V and 3 bases at J, with 11 bases between. CDR1 LGHDT and CDR2 YNNKEL come from the germline V gene (reference sequence). The CDR3 sequence is 14 residues long. The CDR3 loop is CASSHRRMDYGYTF. The CDR3 DNA sequence: TGTGCCAGCAGCCACCGCCGGATGGACTATGGCTACACCTTC.

Comments on this clonotype: A much larger clone lies a single base off, so this may be a read error. The CDR3 region is CASSLGLGYEQYF. The CDR3 DNA reads as TGTGCCAGCAGCCTCGGACTGGGCTACGAGCAGTACTTC. V is TRBV7-6 and J is TRBJ2-7; D is perhaps TRBD2 (5 bases). The V end lost 5 bases, the J end lost 3 bases, and 11 bases lay between the germline ends. Germline values: CDR1 SGHVS, CDR2 FNYEAQ. There are 13 residues in the CDR3. The full variable domain, rest sourced from reference TRBV7-6 and TRBJ2-7, is GAGVSQSPRYKVTKRGQDVALRCDPISGHVSLYWYRQALGQGPEFLTYFNYEAQQDKSGLPNDRFSAERPEGSISTLTIQRTEQRDSAMYRCASSLGLGYEQYFGPGTRLTVT.

This clonotype was picked up many times. The CDR3: CASSQDFGETQYF. CDR3 sequence (DNA): TGCGCCAGCAGCCAAGATTTTGGAGAGACCCAGTACTTC. The V call is TRBV4-1, the J call TRBJ2-5; D is uncertain. Germline V gives CDR1 MGHRA, CDR2 YSYEKL. Trimming removed 0 bases from V and 4 bases from J, with 6 bases in between. CDR3 length: 13 amino acids.

The chain links TRBV19 to TRBJ1-5; tentatively, D is TRBD1 (5 bases). V was clipped by 5 bases and J by 5 bases, with 10 bases between them. The CDR3 consists of 13 residues. CDR1 and CDR2 from the germline V gene are LNHDA and SQIVND (reference sequence). CDR3 nucleotides: TGTGCCAGTAGTGACGACAGCTATCAGCCCCAGCATTTT. Protein: CASSDDSYQPQHF.

This chain links TRBV7-9 with TRBJ2-7; 10 bases are a match to TRBD2. The germline CDR1 and CDR2 sequences are SEHNR and FQNEAQ (reference sequence). The junction had 16 bases not matched to a gene; V was cut back by 10 bases and J by 7 bases. CDR3 length equals 15 residues. Here the CDR3 reads CANTRRTSGPWEQYV. CDR3 in DNA: TGTGCCAACACCCGTAGGACTAGCGGCCCTTGGGAGCAGTACGTC.

The V gene is TRBV4-1, the J gene TRBJ1-1, with a tentative D call TRBD1 (5 bases). V lost 2 bases and J 0 bases, leaving 10 bases between the germline ends. The CDR3 extends over 15 amino acids. Germline-derived CDR1 and CDR2 are MGHRA and YSYEKL. CDR3 in amino acids: CASSQRDLLNTEAFF. In DNA, the CDR3 is TGCGCCAGCAGCCAAAGGGACCTCCTGAACACTGAAGCTTTCTTT.

This clonotype has a handful of counts. V is TRBV27 and J is TRBJ2-4; no clear D gene. There are 15 residues in the CDR3. Germline CDR1 MNHEY, CDR2 SMNVEV (reference sequence). Trimming took 2 bases from V and 1 from J, leaving 9 bases between them. The CDR3 loop reads CASSLLPWAKNIQYF. The CDR3 DNA is TGTGCCAGCAGTTTACTCCCCTGGGCCAAAAACATTCAGTACTTC.

This clonotype was detected ten times or more. The chain combines TRBV20-1 with TRBJ1-5; the D gene is possibly TRBD1 (5 bases). The germline V gene has CDR1 DFQATT and CDR2 SNEGSKA (reference sequence). Trimming removed 0 bases from V and 2 bases from J, with 8 bases in between. The CDR3 has 14 amino acids. CDR3 protein: CSARDLGGNQPQHF. In nucleotides, the CDR3 is TGCAGTGCTAGAGATCTAGGGGGCAATCAGCCCCAGCATTTT.

The chain employs TRBV7-9 and TRBJ1-3; D gene ambiguous. V was clipped by 1 base and J by 0 bases, with 1 base between them. CDR1 and CDR2 from the germline V gene are SEHNR and FQNEAQ (reference sequence). This CDR3 spans 13 amino acids. The CDR3 region has the DNA TGTGCCAGCAGCTTAGACTCTGGAAACACCATATATTTT. This sequence encodes CASSLDSGNTIYF.

This clonotype showed up just a few times. The chain couples TRBV9 to TRBJ2-1, with D possibly TRBD1 on 6 matching bases. The CDR3 runs 11 residues. V lost 3 bases and J lost 10, with 8 bases in between. Germline V lookup: CDR1 SGDLS, CDR2 YYNGEE. This CDR3 is CASSADREQFF. CDR3 DNA sequence: TGTGCCAGCAGCGCTGACAGGGAGCAGTTCTTC.

This clonotype has only a few counts. This chain uses TRBV6-2 or TRBV6-3 with TRBJ1-5; no reliable D call. The germline gives CDR1 MNHEY, CDR2 SVGEGT. V lost 2 bases and J 6 bases, leaving 5 bases between the germline ends. The CDR3 covers 12 residues. The CDR3 loop reads CASSYGRQPQHF. CDR3 nucleotides: TGTGCCAGCAGTTACGGTCGTCAGCCCCAGCATTTT.

This clonotype was counted a few times. This sequence joins TRBV4-3 and TRBJ2-7; 7 bases are shared with TRBD2. CDR1 is LGHNA, CDR2 YSLEER, per germline. J lost 2 bases, V lost 0 bases, and 4 bases had no gene match. This CDR3 region has 15 residues. The CDR3 region has the DNA TGCGCCAGCAGCCAAGAACCGGGGGGAACCTACGAGCAGTACTTC. It specifies CASSQEPGGTYEQYF.

The V and J genes are TRBV20-1 and TRBJ2-5; 11 bases are shared with TRBD2. The germline CDR1 and CDR2 sequences are DFQATT and SNEGSKA (reference sequence). This CDR3 contains 16 residues. J was trimmed by 1 base and V by 5 bases; bases with no gene match: 9. The CDR3 nucleotides are TGCAGTGCTCCTCGACTAGCGGGGAGAATCCAAGAGACCCAGTACTTC. Translating it yields CSAPRLAGRIQETQYF.

This clonotype was recorded many times. The chain couples TRBV4-1 to TRBJ2-1, with D possibly TRBD1 on 6 matching bases. Per germline, CDR1 MGHRA and CDR2 YSYEKL. V lost 4 bases and J lost 9, with 16 bases in between. The CDR3 consists of 14 residues. CDR3 region: CASSPTSGVTEQFF. The DNA for the CDR3 is TGCGCCAGCAGCCCTACTTCAGGGGTCACTGAGCAGTTCTTC.

This clonotype was seen more than once but under ten times. The rearrangement links TRBV20-1 to TRBJ1-5, with a weak D call TRBD1 (5 bases). With 6 bases removed from V and 0 bases from J, the gap between germline ends came to 15 bases. There are 15 residues in the CDR3. The germline CDR1 and CDR2 sequences are DFQATT and SNEGSKA (reference sequence). The CDR3 DNA is TGCAGTGCCCCCCAGGGCCCGTATAGCAATCAGCCCCAGCATTTT. Translation: CSAPQGPYSNQPQHF.

The chain joins TRBV4-3 to TRBJ2-1; possible D gene TRBD2, 5 bases. Germline V gene sequence: CDR1 LGHNA, CDR2 YSLEER. Deletions cut 1 base from V and 8 bases from J, with 9 bases between. This CDR3 has 13 residues. The DNA for the CDR3 is TGCGCCAGCAGCCAAGTACTAGGGTATGAGCAGTTCTTC. As protein: CASSQVLGYEQFF.

This clonotype was found a few times. This chain links TRBV7-8 with TRBJ2-3, with 9 nucleotides matching TRBD2. The length of the CDR3 is 15 residues. The ends lost 4 bases at V and 2 bases at J; junction bases unmatched: 4. Germline V gene data show CDR1 as SGHVS and CDR2 as FQNEAQ. The CDR3 region is CASSSLAGTTDTQYF. DNA of the CDR3: TGTGCCAGCAGCTCTCTAGCGGGAACCACAGATACGCAGTATTTT.

The chain couples TRBV3-1 to TRBJ2-5; D remains unclear. Trimming shortened V by 7 bases and J by 5 bases, and 14 bases separated the two germline ends. This CDR3 region has 13 residues. Germline V CDR1 and CDR2: LGHDT, YNNKEL (reference sequence). This CDR3 is CASTPNSQETQYF. The CDR3 nucleotides read TGTGCCAGCACCCCTAACTCCCAGGAGACCCAGTACTTC.

The chain is built from TRBV7-2 and TRBJ2-2, with 7 bases identical to TRBD1. Germline CDR1 reads SGHTA; CDR2 reads FQGNSA. The CDR3 length is 16 residues. J lost 1 base, V lost 4 bases, and 6 bases had no gene match. For the CDR3, the DNA is TGTGCCAGCAGCTCTAGTGACAGGGTGAACACCGGGGAGCTGTTTTTT. This gives the protein CASSSSDRVNTGELFF. Combining the CDR3 with reference TRBV7-2 and TRBJ2-2 gives the whole variable domain GAGVSQSPSNKVTEKGKDVELRCDPISGHTALYWYRQSLGQGLEFLIYFQGNSAPDKSGLPSDRFSAERTGGSVSTLTIQRTQQEDSAVYLCASSSSDRVNTGELFFGEGSRLTVL.

This clonotype was observed many times. This chain uses TRBV20-1 with TRBJ2-5; D might be TRBD2 (6 bases). The CDR3 loop spans 11 amino acids. From germline, CDR1 is DFQATT and CDR2 SNEGSKA (reference sequence). The CDR3 coding sequence is TGCAGGCCGCGGGGTGAAGAGACCCAGTACTTC. It yields the protein CRPRGEETQYF.

The V and J genes are TRBV7-9 and TRBJ2-2; D is perhaps TRBD2 (6 bases). Deletions cut 0 bases from V and 6 bases from J, with 17 bases between. The length of the CDR3 is 17 residues. Germline CDR1 is SEHNR and CDR2 is FQNEAQ (reference sequence). The CDR3 region is CASSLALGGDRSGELFF. DNA of the CDR3: TGTGCCAGCAGCTTAGCCTTGGGCGGGGATCGTTCCGGGGAGCTGTTTTTT.

This clonotype was seen more than once but under ten times. The chain joins TRBV7-8 to TRBJ2-1, with a weak D call TRBD2 (5 bases). V was cut by 1 base and J by 5 bases, with 15 bases left in between. CDR1 and CDR2 (germline): SGHVS, FQNEAQ. The CDR3 is made up of 16 amino acids. This CDR3 is CASSLELRSVHNEQFF. CDR3 DNA: TGTGCCAGCAGCTTAGAATTACGTAGCGTTCACAATGAGCAGTTCTTC.

This clonotype was seen at least ten times. V usage is TRBV18 and J usage is TRBJ2-5; D might be TRBD2 (5 bases). The ends were cut back, 2 bases at V and 2 bases at J, with 9 bases in the middle. CDR3 length equals 14 residues. Germline V CDR1 and CDR2: KGHSH, LQKENI. CDR3 DNA: TGTGCCAGCTCACCAGAGGGTTGGCAAGAGACCCAGTACTTC. Translating it yields CASSPEGWQETQYF.

This clonotype was seen more than once but under ten times. The chain joins TRBV27 to TRBJ1-1; TRBD1 is a possible D gene (5 bases). V was clipped by 4 bases and J by 0 bases, with 6 bases between them. Per germline, CDR1 MNHEY and CDR2 SMNVEV (reference sequence). The CDR3 length is 13 residues. The CDR3 sequence is CASSWGVNTEAFF. Here the CDR3 DNA reads TGTGCCAGCAGTTGGGGGGTGAACACTGAAGCTTTCTTT.

This clonotype showed up many times. CDR3 region: CASSEREGKDTQYF. In nucleotides, the CDR3 is TGCGCCAGCAGTGAGAGGGAGGGGAAGGATACGCAGTATTTT. The V and J genes are TRBV10-2 and TRBJ2-3, with 7 bases identical to TRBD2. The CDR3 runs 14 residues. J lost 6 bases, V lost 2 bases, and 5 bases had no gene match. Germline CDR1 and CDR2: WSHSY and SAAADI.

The V call is TRBV12-3 or TRBV12-4, the J call TRBJ2-6; 9 positions match TRBD2. V dropped 5 bases and J dropped 2; count of bases not matched to a gene: 7. This CDR3 contains 17 residues. The CDR3 protein is CASSNLAGVPGANVLTF. Written as DNA, the CDR3 is TGTGCCAGCAGTAACTTAGCGGGGGTGCCTGGGGCCAACGTCCTGACTTTC.

The table lists this clonotype with a few counts. The chain has TRBV19 and TRBJ2-5; 7 nucleotides line up with TRBD2. V gave up 4 bases and J gave up 4 bases; unmatched junction bases: 9. The CDR3 has 15 residues. Per the germline V gene, CDR1 is LNHDA and CDR2 is SQIVND (reference sequence). The CDR3 nucleotides are TGTGCCAGTAGTACGTTTGGCGGGAGAGTAGAGACCCAGTACTTC. This gives the protein CASSTFGGRVETQYF.

This clonotype was seen more than once but under ten times. The gene calls are TRBV27 and TRBJ1-1, with D perhaps matching TRBD1 (6 bases). V was trimmed by 4 bases and J by 8 bases, leaving 17 bases between them. This CDR3 has 14 amino acids. The V gene's germline CDR1 is MNHEY and CDR2 SMNVEV (reference sequence). The CDR3 here is CASSYRGGSDEAFF. The CDR3 bases are TGTGCCAGCAGTTACCGGGGGGGCAGTGACGAAGCTTTCTTT.

A few counts support this clonotype. The chain carries TRBV19 and TRBJ2-5, with TRBD2 as a possible D gene (5 bases). Trimming pared 6 bases from V and 4 bases from J, leaving 12 bases between. Germline V gives CDR1 LNHDA, CDR2 SQIVND (reference sequence). The CDR3 totals 13 residues. The DNA of the CDR3 is TGTGCCAGTAGCGGTGGACTCTTAGAGACCCAGTACTTC. Translation gives CASSGGLLETQYF.

The chain's CDR3 is CASSWTGIGQPQHF. CDR3 nucleotides: TGTGCCAGCAGTTGGACAGGGATAGGGCAGCCCCAGCATTTT. The rearrangement links TRBV27 to TRBJ1-5; 8 bases map to TRBD1. This CDR3 is 14 amino acids long. Per the germline V gene, CDR1 is MNHEY and CDR2 is SMNVEV (reference sequence). V trimming: 4 bases; J trimming: 7 bases; junction bases outside the gene matches: 6.

This clonotype was detected a few times. CDR3 in amino acids: CASSPPIGHIPSSGNTIYF. For the CDR3, the DNA is TGTGCCAGCTCACCACCGATTGGGCATATTCCCAGCTCTGGAAACACCATATATTTT. The V gene is TRBV18, the J gene TRBJ1-3; no definite D call. V was pared by 0 bases and J by 0 bases, with 18 bases between. CDR3 length equals 19 residues. The germline gives CDR1 KGHSH, CDR2 LQKENI.